Following are 18 T cell receptor beta chains from one sample sequenced in a study of OX40 agonist ivuxolimab in advanced cancers. Sequencing used immunoSEQ multiplex PCR; TCRdb keeps in-frame clones, though not all of them. The data contain 35,000 to 45,000 clones, roughly 87% of them seen just once; the ten biggest clones take up 15% to 20%. Source: CD4+ or CD8+ T cells sorted from blood, taken in a trial of the OX40 agonist ivuxolimab. These receptor sequences come from an adult with an advanced solid tumor such as melanoma, head and neck, liver or kidney cancer.

The rearrangement joins TRBV7-8 to TRBJ2-7; D is unclear. From germline, CDR1 is SGHVS and CDR2 FQNEAQ. The CDR3 sequence is 12 residues long. V dropped 5 bases and J dropped 3 bases, with 8 bases sitting between them. The CDR3 protein is CASSPWGYEQYF. In nucleotides, the CDR3 is TGTGCCAGCAGCCCTTGGGGCTACGAGCAGTACTTC.

The CDR3 sequence is CASSYSRLEPQHF. The CDR3 bases are TGTGCCAGCAGTTACTCGCGGTTGGAGCCCCAGCATTTT. This chain connects TRBV6-6 to TRBJ1-5; D unclear. V was clipped by 0 bases and J by 8 bases, with 8 bases between them. Germline V gives CDR1 MNHNY, CDR2 SVGAGI (reference sequence). The CDR3 consists of 13 residues.

V usage is TRBV6-6 and J usage is TRBJ2-1; TRBD2 aligns across 10 bases. The J segment lost 8 bases and the V segment lost 6 bases, leaving 13 bases of the junction unmatched. Germline CDR1 MNHNY, CDR2 SVGAGI (reference sequence). CDR3 size: 16 residues. For the CDR3, the DNA is TGTGCCAGCAGAAGATCGGCCAGCGGGGGGGAAGATGAGCAGTTCTTC. Its translation is CASRRSASGGEDEQFF.

This clone was detected once. The rearrangement links TRBV11-2 to TRBJ1-2; 10 positions agree with TRBD1. This CDR3 contains 17 residues. Unmatched junction bases numbered 11, after V lost 5 bases and J lost 2 bases. CDR1 is SGHAT and CDR2 is FQNNGV in the germline V gene. CDR3 DNA: TGTGCCAGCAGCCTTATGACAGGGGGCTCCCGGAACTATGGCTACACCTTC. Translated, it gives CASSLMTGGSRNYGYTF.

CDR3 amino acids: CASGDGTGSYEQYF. In DNA form, the CDR3 reads TGCGCCAGCGGCGACGGGACAGGGTCCTACGAGCAGTACTTC. The chain joins TRBV5-1 to TRBJ2-7; 9 positions agree with TRBD1. The CDR3 totals 14 residues. The germline CDR1 and CDR2 sequences are SGHRS and YFSETQ. J lost 1 base, V lost 7 bases, and 6 bases had no gene match.

This CDR3 reads CASSVQSSYEQYF. CDR3 DNA sequence: TGTGCCAGCAGCGTACAGAGCTCCTACGAGCAGTACTTC. The J gene is TRBJ2-7, the V gene TRBV9; D remains ambiguous. The germline V gene encodes CDR1 SGDLS and CDR2 YYNGEE. Trimming pared 1 base from V and 0 bases from J, leaving 5 bases between. The CDR3 has 13 amino acids.

This chain connects TRBV5-4 to TRBJ2-1; the D is unclear. Germline V lookup: CDR1 SGHNT, CDR2 YYREEE (reference sequence). Trimming took off 4 bases at V and 3 bases at J, with 20 bases between the two ends. This CDR3 contains 17 residues. The CDR3 DNA reads TGTGCCAGCAGCGCGTGGATAGGGCTGTCGGGCTACAATGAGCAGTTCTTC. It translates to CASSAWIGLSGYNEQFF.

The genes are TRBV7-9 and TRBJ1-1; tentatively, D is TRBD1 (5 bases). The V and J ends lost 3 bases and 5 bases respectively, with 22 bases between them. Germline V lookup: CDR1 SEHNR, CDR2 FQNEAQ (reference sequence). This CDR3 has 17 residues. The CDR3 loop reads CASSFLHLRGGETEAFF. In DNA, the CDR3 is TGTGCCAGCAGCTTTTTACATCTAAGGGGTGGGGAAACTGAAGCTTTCTTT.

This chain links TRBV2 with TRBJ2-5, with 7 nucleotides matching TRBD2. J was trimmed by 5 bases and V by 2 bases; bases with no gene match: 5. The CDR3 contains 14 residues. CDR1 is SNHLY, CDR2 FYNNEI, per germline. Here the CDR3 DNA reads TGTGCCAGCAGTGAACCGGCCGGGGGGGAGACCCAGTACTTC. Translated: CASSEPAGGETQYF. Filled out from reference TRBV2 and TRBJ2-5, the complete variable domain reads EPEVTQTPSHQVTQMGQEVILRCVPISNHLYFYWYRQILGQKVEFLVSFYNNEISEKSEIFDDQFSVERPDGSNFTLKIRSTKLEDSAMYFCASSEPAGGETQYFGPGTRLLVL.

J is TRBJ2-3 and V is TRBV27, with a possible D match to TRBD2 (6 bases). Germline V gene sequence: CDR1 MNHEY, CDR2 SMNVEV (reference sequence). This CDR3 spans 16 amino acids. Trimming removed 4 bases at V and 2 bases at J, with 16 bases between. In nucleotides, the CDR3 is TGTGCCAGCAGTTCACCCCGGGACTTCTACACAGATACGCAGTATTTT. This translates into CASSSPRDFYTDTQYF.

The chain combines TRBV6-4 with TRBJ2-3, with D hard to call. V was pared by 4 bases and J by 0 bases, with 5 bases between. CDR3 length: 13 residues. The germline CDR1 and CDR2 sequences are MRHNA and SNTAGT. DNA for the CDR3: TGTGCCAGCAGTGCGGCTAGCACAGATACGCAGTATTTT. Translated, it gives CASSAASTDTQYF.

The chain couples TRBV5-6 to TRBJ2-7; tentative D call: TRBD1 (6 bases). CDR3 length equals 17 residues. V lost 6 bases to trimming and J lost 2 bases, with 24 bases between them. Germline V gene data show CDR1 as SGHDT and CDR2 as YYEEEE. Here the CDR3 DNA reads TGTGCCAGCACCGACTCTCTAGGGGGACGGGGTACCTACGAGCAGTACTTC. Its translation is CASTDSLGGRGTYEQYF.

The rearrangement uses TRBV4-1 and TRBJ2-7; 10 bases match TRBD2. Germline CDR1 MGHRA, CDR2 YSYEKL. Unmatched junction bases numbered 7, after V lost 1 base and J lost 1 base. The CDR3 sequence is 17 residues long. The CDR3 DNA is TGCGCCAGCAGCCAAGGGGCTAGCGGGGGCCCATCCTACGAGCAGTACTTC. Residues: CASSQGASGGPSYEQYF.

The V call is TRBV27, the J call TRBJ2-1, with 12 bases lining up with TRBD2. The junction had 4 bases not matched to a gene; V was cut back by 5 bases and J by 2 bases. Germline lookup yields CDR1 MNHEY and CDR2 SMNVEV (reference sequence). There are 16 residues in the CDR3. The CDR3 DNA sequence: TGTGCCAGCAGTACAGGGACTAGCGGGCCCTACAATGAGCAGTTCTTC. This encodes CASSTGTSGPYNEQFF.

The rearrangement uses TRBV29-1 and TRBJ2-2; D possibly matches TRBD1 or TRBD2 (7 bases each). The CDR3 has 14 residues. Germline CDR1 SQVTM, CDR2 ANQGSEA. V was pared by 8 bases and J by 6 bases, with 19 bases between. The DNA of the CDR3 is TGCAGCCACCAGGGAGGGGGCGCGGCCGGGGAGCTGTTTTTT. Its protein product is CSHQGGGAAGELFF.

This chain links TRBV6-1 with TRBJ1-1; D possibly corresponds to TRBD1 (5 bases). Germline lookup yields CDR1 MNHNS and CDR2 SASEGT. This CDR3 has 13 residues. Trimming removed 3 bases at V and 8 bases at J, with 13 bases between. The CDR3 loop reads CASSEPPGTEAFF. The CDR3 DNA reads TGTGCCAGCAGTGAGCCACCAGGGACCGAAGCTTTCTTT.

This clone was seen more than once but under ten times. The chain links TRBV7-2 to TRBJ2-7; possible D gene TRBD2, 6 bases. Looked up from germline, CDR1 is SGHTA and CDR2 is FQGNSA. Trimming pared 1 base from V and 2 bases from J, leaving 12 bases between. The CDR3 sequence is 15 residues long. This CDR3 is CASSLDGRGTYEQYF. For the CDR3, the DNA is TGTGCCAGCAGCTTAGATGGGCGGGGCACCTACGAGCAGTACTTC.

The chain carries TRBV4-1 and TRBJ1-4, with 7 bases identical to TRBD1. The CDR3 contains 14 residues. Germline CDR1 MGHRA, CDR2 YSYEKL. Trimming removed 4 bases from V and 7 bases from J; junction bases left unmatched: 6. DNA of the CDR3: TGCGCCAGCAGCCTGGGACAGCACGCTGAAAAACTGTTTTTT. The encoded protein is CASSLGQHAEKLFF.